A selection of T cell receptor beta chains follows, all from one sample in a study of CD4+ T cells in melanoma. TCRdb's copy holds only in-frame clones and misses some; the assay was immunoSEQ multiplex PCR. The sample yields fewer than 150,000 clones, approximately 91% seen once. The receptors stem from a human donor with melanoma. Both conserved end residues are part of each CDR3. Each record gives: D gene, V gene, J gene, clone size, CDR3 DNA, CDR3 protein. A D gene is named only where the DNA matches it firmly. Clone size is stated in some rows and not others, as once, few, many or a class when expanded.

-	TRBV19	TRBJ1-1	-	TGTGCCAGTAGTAGGTCGGGTCTGAGCACTGAAGCTTTCTTT	CASSRSGLSTEAFF
TRBD1	TRBV13	TRBJ2-1	-	TGTGCCAGCAGCTCGCGACGGGACAGGGTCTACAATGAGCAGTTCTTC	CASSSRRDRVYNEQFF
TRBD1	TRBV28	TRBJ1-3	-	TGTGCCAGCAGGGACGGGACAGGGACTGGAAACACCATATATTTT	CASRDGTGTGNTIYF
-	TRBV10-3	TRBJ1-1	-	TGTGCCATCAGTGAGTCCGGAGTAGGAAACACTGAAGCTTTCTTT	CAISESGVGNTEAFF
-	TRBV10-3	TRBJ2-3	-	TGTGCCATCAGGGTGGGACTTCTAAGCACAGATACGCAGTATTTT	CAIRVGLLSTDTQYF
-	TRBV11-3	TRBJ2-1	-	TGTGCCAGCAGCTTAGAGTGGGGGAGCTCCTACAATGAGCAGTTCTTC	CASSLEWGSSYNEQFF
TRBD1	TRBV15	TRBJ1-1	-	TGTGCCACCAGCAGCCAGGGGGCCACTGAAGCTTTCTTT	CATSSQGATEAFF
TRBD1	TRBV7-2	TRBJ1-3	-	TGTGCCAGCAGCCCCAGGGGGGCTTCTGGAAACACCATATATTTT	CASSPRGASGNTIYF
-	TRBV9	TRBJ2-2	-	TGTGCCAGCAGCCCATTGGTTAACACCGGGGAGCTGTTTTTT	CASSPLVNTGELFF
TRBD1	TRBV15	TRBJ1-1	-	TGTGCCACCAGCTCCTTGCCCTTAACAGGGGGCCGTCCGGGAGCTTTCTTT	CATSSLPLTGGRPGAFF
-	TRBV16	TRBJ1-2	-	TGTGCCAGCAGCCAACTGGGCTATGGCTACACCTTC	CASSQLGYGYTF
-	TRBV5-6	TRBJ1-2	-	TGTGCCAGCAGCCCACCCGCGGGTATCTATGGCTACACCTTC	CASSPPAGIYGYTF
-	TRBV6-5	TRBJ1-1	once	TGTGCCAGCCGTAGTTTCGGGCCCGTCACTGAAGCTTTCTTT	CASRSFGPVTEAFF
-	TRBV5-1	TRBJ2-7	-	TGCGCCAGCAGTAGGGTCACGAACTCCTACGAGCAGTACTTC	CASSRVTNSYEQYF
TRBD1	TRBV11-2	TRBJ1-2	-	TGTGCCAGCAGCGGAGACAGGGGGCTGGGTGGCTACACCTTC	CASSGDRGLGGYTF
TRBD1	TRBV6-1	TRBJ2-7	-	TGTGCCGCCCGGACAGGGGGTCCCTACGAGCAGTACTTC	CAARTGGPYEQYF
-	TRBV28	TRBJ2-7	-	TGTGCCAGCGCGAGGGTCCCCCGCGAGCAGTACTTC	CASARVPREQYF
-	TRBV2	TRBJ2-2	-	TGTGCCAGCGCCCCTCAGGGGGGGCAAGTGGGCGGGGAGCTGTTTTTT	CASAPQGGQVGGELFF
-	TRBV18	TRBJ2-3	-	TGTGCCAGCTCACCACCCTCATCTAGCACAGATACGCAGTATTTT	CASSPPSSSTDTQYF
TRBD1	TRBV7-9	TRBJ2-7	-	TGTGCCAGCAGCAAGACCGGGACAGGGACCTACGAGCAGTACTTC	CASSKTGTGTYEQYF
-	TRBV19	TRBJ1-2	few	TGTGCCAGTAGCAACCAACGCCCGGGGGGCTATGGCTACACCTTC	CASSNQRPGGYGYTF
-	TRBV7-9	TRBJ2-5	-	TGTGCCAGCAGCTTATCTCAAAGCCGGGAGACCCAGTACTTC	CASSLSQSRETQYF
TRBD1	TRBV9	TRBJ2-5	once	TGTGCCAGCGGCTTGACAGGGAAACGCGAGACCCAGTACTTC	CASGLTGKRETQYF